These T cell receptor beta chains were read from a single sample in a study of blood T cell repertoires in COVID-19. TCRdb's copy holds only in-frame clones and misses some; the assay was immunoSEQ multiplex PCR. The data show almost 400,000 clones, more than 75% seen once. Sequencing input: PBMCs or T cells enriched from blood (not recorded which). These TCRs come from a woman aged 25 to 39 with acute COVID-19. The CDR3 runs from the conserved cysteine through the conserved F or W. The order of the fields is J gene, V gene, D gene, clone size, CDR3 DNA, CDR3 protein. A D gene is named only where the DNA matches it firmly. Not all rows give a size; the values are once, few, many and, for expanded clones, a class.

>TRBJ1-5|TRBV6-1|-|-
TGTGCCAGCAGTGAAAGGAGGGGTAGCAATCAGCCCCAGCATTTT
CASSERRGSNQPQHF
>TRBJ1-5|TRBV6-2/TRBV6-3|-|-
TGTGCCAGCAGTAGGGGAGGAGGTACCAATCAGCCCCAGCATTTT
CASSRGGGTNQPQHF
>TRBJ1-5|TRBV3-1/TRBV3-2|TRBD1|-
TGTGCCAGCAGCCAAGGGGGGACAGGAGAGGAGCGGGGCCAGCCCCAGCATTTT
CASSQGGTGEERGQPQHF
>TRBJ2-7|TRBV6-5|-|-
TGTGCCAGCAGAACCAGGGCGGGGTCCTACGAGCAGTACTTC
CASRTRAGSYEQYF
>TRBJ2-7|TRBV12-3/TRBV12-4|-|few
TGTGCCAGCAGTGACAGCCCCTCCTACGAGCAGTACTTC
CASSDSPSYEQYF
>TRBJ1-2|TRBV27|TRBD1|-
TGTGCCAGCGGACAGGGGTATGCTTATGGCTACACCTTC
CASGQGYAYGYTF
>TRBJ2-3|TRBV18|-|-
TGTGCCAGCTCACTTACAGGGTTTCCAACAGATACGCAGTATTTT
CASSLTGFPTDTQYF
>TRBJ2-7|TRBV15|-|-
TGTGCCACCAGCAGAGTGGGCAGAACCTACGAGCAGTACTTC
CATSRVGRTYEQYF
>TRBJ1-2|TRBV7-8|-|-
TGTGCCAGCAGCCGAGGGGGGGGCCACTATGGCTACACCTTC
CASSRGGGHYGYTF
>TRBJ1-6|TRBV7-8|-|-
TGTGCCAGCAGCTTAGCGCTACAGGGTGAATCACCCCTCCACTTT
CASSLALQGESPLHF
>TRBJ1-5|TRBV19|-|-
TGTGCCAGTAGTTATAGAAATCAGCCCCAGCATTTT
CASSYRNQPQHF
>TRBJ1-1|TRBV14|TRBD1|-
TGTGCCAGCAGCCAGACAGGGGGGGCCTCTGAAGCTTTCTTT
CASSQTGGASEAFF
>TRBJ1-1|TRBV5-6|-|-
TGTGCCAGCATCAACGCCGGGGACAAGGTAGGAGCTTTCTTT
CASINAGDKVGAFF
>TRBJ2-5|TRBV5-1|TRBD1|-
TGCGCCAGCAGCCCGAGGGACAGGCAAGAGACCCAGTACTTC
CASSPRDRQETQYF
>TRBJ1-2|TRBV10-2|TRBD1|-
TGCGCCAGCAGTGAGTCTGGGACAGGGGGAGGTTATGGCTACACCTTC
CASSESGTGGGYGYTF
>TRBJ2-7|TRBV27|-|-
TGTGCCAGCAGTTTACCTAGTCGGGTAACCTACGAGCAGTACTTC
CASSLPSRVTYEQYF
>TRBJ1-2|TRBV6-5|TRBD1|-
TGTGCCAGCAGTCAGTCAGGGGGTCGAGGCTACACCTTC
CASSQSGGRGYTF
>TRBJ1-1|TRBV18|-|-
TGTGCCAGCTCACCACCGACAGGACTGAACACTGAAGCTTTCTTT
CASSPPTGLNTEAFF
>TRBJ1-4|TRBV3-1/TRBV3-2|-|once
TGTGCCAGCAGCCACAGGGGAATTAATGAAAAACTGTTTTTT
CASSHRGINEKLFF
>TRBJ2-1|TRBV9|TRBD1|-
TGTGCCAGCAGCGTGGGACAGGGAAAGTACAATGAGCAGTTCTTC
CASSVGQGKYNEQFF
>TRBJ2-2|TRBV5-1|-|-
TGCGCCAGCAGGAGGGATCCCGGGGAGCTGTTTTTT
CASRRDPGELFF
>TRBJ2-7|TRBV7-9|-|-
TGTGCCAGCTTCGGCGGGGACTACGAGCAGTACTTC
CASFGGDYEQYF